This note documents a single TCR beta chain sequence. Its antigen is not identified. Germline V CDR1 and CDR2: ENHRY, SYGVKD. The V gene end was trimmed by 4 bases and the J gene end by 5 bases; junction bases not matched to a gene: 4. This CDR3 has 13 amino acids. Donor samples were obtained from healthy Caucasian individuals from Russia, aged 6 to 90. Peripheral blood samples of around 11 milliliters were drawn from each donor. The sample originates from a study of blood T cells in healthy people across ages. Broader study findings: PBMCs were not sorted, which prevented a conclusive comparison of naive versus antigen-experienced cells.

The authors ran a second PCR of about 6 to 11 cycles using a sample-barcoded 5' primer and a J-beta primer mix. TCRdb recomputed calls from the 5' RACE reads with MiXCR, one row per CDR3 protein. The sample records 1.5 million to 2 million distinct CDR3 sequences, just under 50% being singletons. V is TRBV10-3 and J is TRBJ1-2, with 7 bases that match TRBD1. Sequencing used blood. The origin of this receptor is a woman aged 40 to 50 in good health. Written as DNA, the CDR3 is TGTGCCATCAGTGCACAGGGACAGTATGGCTACACCTTC. This translates into CAISAQGQYGYTF.